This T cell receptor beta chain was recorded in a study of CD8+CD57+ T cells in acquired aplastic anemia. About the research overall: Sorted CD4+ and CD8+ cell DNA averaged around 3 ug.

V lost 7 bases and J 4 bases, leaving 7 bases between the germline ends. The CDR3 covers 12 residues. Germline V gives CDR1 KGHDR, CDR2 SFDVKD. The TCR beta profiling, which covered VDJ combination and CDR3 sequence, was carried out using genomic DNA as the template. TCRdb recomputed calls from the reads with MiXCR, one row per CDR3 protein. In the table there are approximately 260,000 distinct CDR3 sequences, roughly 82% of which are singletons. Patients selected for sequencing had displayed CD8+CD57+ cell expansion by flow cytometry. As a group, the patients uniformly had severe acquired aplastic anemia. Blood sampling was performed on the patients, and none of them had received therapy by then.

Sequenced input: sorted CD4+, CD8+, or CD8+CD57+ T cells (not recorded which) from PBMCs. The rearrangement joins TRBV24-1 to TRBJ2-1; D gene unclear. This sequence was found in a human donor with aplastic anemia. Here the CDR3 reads CATSDSYNEQFF. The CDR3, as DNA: TGTGCCACCAGCGACTCTTACAATGAGCAGTTCTTC.